This T cell receptor beta chain was identified during a study of OX40 agonist ivuxolimab in advanced cancers. Study-level information: At 0.01 to 10 mg/kg, ivuxolimab was administered intravenously to patients every 2 weeks.

Per germline, CDR1 SGHRS and CDR2 YFSETQ. The V gene lost 3 bases and the J gene lost 2 bases, with 10 bases spanning the gap. There are 14 residues in the CDR3. This table comes from immunoSEQ multiplex PCR, and its TCRdb copy is limited to in-frame clones, with some not included. The data hold about 98,000 clones, with around nine tenths observed a single time. General study results and limits: At 0.1 to 3.0 mg/kg and by week 6, clonal expansion occurred in CD4+ and CD8+ blood T cells.

On this clone: Its target is unknown.

Here the sequenced sample was CD4+ or CD8+ T cells sorted from blood, taken in a trial of the OX40 agonist ivuxolimab. The receptor comes from an adult with an advanced solid tumor such as melanoma, head and neck, liver or kidney cancer. The V gene is TRBV5-1, the J gene TRBJ2-3; D is perhaps TRBD1 (6 bases). CDR3 loop: CASSWGLSTDTQYF. The CDR3 DNA sequence: TGCGCCAGCAGCTGGGGGCTGTCCACAGATACGCAGTATTTT.